The 27 T cell receptor beta chains given below trace back to one sample, sequenced in a study of human T cells and chemical hapten exposure. TCRdb fed the RACE reads into MiXCR, producing one record per CDR3 protein. The top ten hold 2.5% to 3% of the sample, which has about 380,000 distinct CDR3 sequences, less than 6.5% seen once. The sample's time point: pre-sensitization, week 0. The treatment here: therapeutic diphenylcyclopropenone sensitization with weekly scalp DPC. Sample: whole blood, taken in connection with sensitization to the hapten diphenylcyclopropenone (DPC). The receptors here all came from a woman aged 45-59 years with alopecia areata. Some clones in this sample may be carry-over from other donors' samples.

This clonotype was picked up a small number of times. The chain links TRBV7-9 to TRBJ1-5; D not certain. This CDR3 comprises 13 residues. CDR1 is SEHNR, CDR2 FQNEAQ, per germline (reference sequence). Trimming removed 1 base at V and 9 bases at J, with 10 bases between. The CDR3, as DNA: TGTGCCAGCAGCTTAGGAGGGCAGGCGCCCCAGCATTTT. Translating gives CASSLGGQAPQHF.

This clonotype was recorded at least ten times. CDR3 sequence: CASSHSYEQYF. CDR3 DNA sequence: TGTGCCAGCAGCCACTCCTACGAGCAGTACTTC. The chain employs TRBV28 and TRBJ2-7; D unclear. The CDR3 is 11 residues long. Germline CDR1 and CDR2: MDHEN and SYDVKM. The germline V and J ends were trimmed by 6 bases and 0 bases, with 3 bases remaining between them.

The gene calls are TRBV20-1 and TRBJ2-3; TRBD2 aligns across 8 bases. Losses at the gene ends were 6 bases for V and 2 bases for J; bases not matched to a gene: 7. The CDR3 loop spans 14 amino acids. Per germline, CDR1 DFQATT and CDR2 SNEGSKA (reference sequence). CDR3 loop: CSAQLAVNTDTQYF. The CDR3 DNA reads as TGCAGTGCCCAACTAGCGGTAAACACAGATACGCAGTATTTT.

There are many counts of this clonotype. The chain has TRBV27 and TRBJ1-2; unclear D gene. CDR1 is MNHEY and CDR2 is SMNVEV in the germline V gene (reference sequence). Trimming removed 6 bases at V and 4 bases at J, with 15 bases between. The CDR3 is made up of 14 amino acids. The DNA for the CDR3 is TGTGCCAGCAGCCCCGCCCGGGGAGGCTATGGCTACACCTTC. This encodes CASSPARGGYGYTF.

CDR3 in DNA: TGTGCCAGCAGCACACTAGGGCAGAACTATGGCTACACCTTC. Protein: CASSTLGQNYGYTF. The chain recombines TRBV3-1 with TRBJ1-2; D is uncertain. The CDR3 sequence is 14 residues long. Trimming removed 5 bases at V and 2 bases at J, with 12 bases between. Germline CDR1 is LGHDT and CDR2 is YNNKEL (reference sequence).

This clonotype has only a few counts. The V call is TRBV3-1, the J call TRBJ2-6, with 9 bases fitting TRBD1. Germline V CDR1 and CDR2: LGHDT, YNNKEL (reference sequence). V lost 4 bases, J lost 4 bases, and 14 bases stayed unmatched. The CDR3 runs 19 residues. The CDR3: CASSRLGGQGSYGANVLTF. Written as DNA, the CDR3 is TGTGCCAGCAGCCGGCTAGGGGGACAGGGTTCCTACGGGGCCAACGTCCTGACTTTC.

The chain recombines TRBV11-2 with TRBJ2-7, with TRBD1 as a possible D gene (6 bases). The germline V gene encodes CDR1 SGHAT and CDR2 FQNNGV. This CDR3 contains 18 residues. V lost 0 bases and J lost 6, with 24 bases in between. The CDR3 bases are TGTGCCAGCAGCTTAGACCAGGGGACGTCTTCCCGGTTTGCCGAGCAGTACTTC. It codes for CASSLDQGTSSRFAEQYF.

This clonotype was found a few times. The chain couples TRBV7-2 to TRBJ2-1, with D maybe TRBD2 (6 bases). The V and J ends lost 10 bases and 5 bases respectively, with 15 bases between them. Germline assignment: CDR1 SGHTA and CDR2 FQGNSA. The CDR3 loop spans 13 amino acids. This chain's CDR3 is CATGTSRHNEQFF. CDR3 DNA sequence: TGTGCCACCGGGACTTCTAGGCACAATGAGCAGTTCTTC.

V usage is TRBV7-9 and J usage is TRBJ1-1; no firm D call. Trimming removed 1 base at V and 3 bases at J, with 6 bases between. Germline V gives CDR1 SEHNR, CDR2 FQNEAQ (reference sequence). The CDR3 loop spans 13 amino acids. Written as DNA, the CDR3 is TGTGCCAGCAGCTTAGAGGCGGACACTGAAGCTTTCTTT. Its protein product is CASSLEADTEAFF.

This clonotype was seen at least ten times. The J gene is TRBJ1-1, the V gene TRBV5-1; D not resolved. CDR3 length: 14 residues. Germline CDR1 SGHRS, CDR2 YFSETQ. V lost 0 bases and J lost 4, with 10 bases in between. The CDR3 spells CASSLVGLGTEAFF. CDR3 sequence (DNA): TGCGCCAGCAGCTTGGTGGGGTTGGGCACTGAAGCTTTCTTT.

This clonotype was detected a few times. V gene TRBV9 combines with J gene TRBJ1-1; D is perhaps TRBD1 (6 bases). Germline CDR1 reads SGDLS; CDR2 reads YYNGEE. Trimming removed 3 bases from V and 5 bases from J, with 11 bases in between. CDR3 length: 13 amino acids. CDR3 protein: CASSEAGATEAFF. CDR3 in DNA: TGTGCCAGCAGCGAAGCAGGGGCAACTGAAGCTTTCTTT.

The table lists this clonotype with a few counts. The chain carries TRBV6-5 and TRBJ1-1; D perhaps matches TRBD1 (5 bases). CDR1 is MNHEY and CDR2 is SVGAGI in the germline V gene. The ends were cut back, 0 bases at V and 2 bases at J, with 16 bases in the middle. The CDR3 spans 17 residues. The CDR3 nucleotides are TGTGCCAGCAGTTACTCGAAAAGGGGCCGGGGAAACACTGAAGCTTTCTTT. Its protein is CASSYSKRGRGNTEAFF.

This clonotype was seen repeatedly, ten times or more. The chain is built from TRBV21-1 and TRBJ2-5; the table's D call, TRBD1, was not checked against the DNA. TRBV21-1 is tagged as a pseudogene. The CDR3 extends over 17 amino acids. The chain's CDR3 is CASSKDRGTEDQETQYF. Here the CDR3 DNA reads TGTGCCAGCAGCAAAGACAGGGGGACGGAGGATCAAGAGACCCAGTACTTC.

This clonotype was counted a few times. The chain links TRBV7-2 to TRBJ2-1; D is uncertain. Trimming took off 1 base at V and 4 bases at J, with 8 bases between the two ends. The germline gives CDR1 SGHTA, CDR2 FQGNSA. CDR3 size: 14 residues. The CDR3 DNA is TGTGCCAGCAGCTTAGATATCTCTTACAATGAGCAGTTCTTC. Translated, it gives CASSLDISYNEQFF.

This clonotype was seen repeatedly, ten times or more. The chain has TRBV4-3 and TRBJ2-3; 10 bases are shared with TRBD1. J was trimmed by 4 bases and V by 3 bases; bases with no gene match: 4. Germline CDR1 LGHNA, CDR2 YSLEER. The CDR3 has 15 amino acids. CDR3 coding DNA: TGCGCCAGCAGCCAGATGGACAGGGGGGCAGATACGCAGTATTTT. This gives the protein CASSQMDRGADTQYF.

This clonotype has only a few counts. V gene TRBV7-2 combines with J gene TRBJ1-4; D is ambiguous. The germline V gene encodes CDR1 SGHTA and CDR2 FQGNSA. V was shortened by 1 base and J by 0 bases, with 12 bases between the two germline ends. The CDR3 is made up of 17 amino acids. CDR3 in DNA: TGTGCCAGCAGCTTAGGATGGCGGTTAGCAACTAATGAAAAACTGTTTTTT. As protein: CASSLGWRLATNEKLFF.

This clonotype was seen repeatedly, ten times or more. This sequence joins TRBV20-1 and TRBJ2-2; 9 positions agree with TRBD1. The CDR3 totals 17 residues. The junction had 12 bases not matched to a gene; V was cut back by 2 bases and J by 5 bases. The germline V gene encodes CDR1 DFQATT and CDR2 SNEGSKA (reference sequence). CDR3 amino acids: CSARPSLDRGTTGELFF. CDR3 in DNA: TGCAGTGCTAGACCTTCCTTGGACAGGGGAACAACCGGGGAGCTGTTTTTT.

This clonotype has only a few counts. The chain is built from TRBV2 and TRBJ1-1; D gene ambiguous. The germline gives CDR1 SNHLY, CDR2 FYNNEI. V was shortened by 2 bases and J by 4 bases, with 14 bases between the two germline ends. CDR3 length: 15 residues. CDR3 bases: TGTGCCAGCAGTGAAAGGAAGGGCCTAGCCACTGAAGCTTTCTTT. Its translation is CASSERKGLATEAFF.

This clonotype was observed many times. The gene calls are TRBV2 and TRBJ2-3; D might be TRBD2 (7 bases). Between the trimmed V and J ends, which lost 7 bases and 2 bases, there was a span of 16 bases. CDR1 and CDR2 from the germline V gene are SNHLY and FYNNEI. The CDR3 is 15 residues long. The CDR3 coding sequence is TGTGCCAGCACTCCCGGGGGGCTACCCACAGATACGCAGTATTTT. It translates to CASTPGGLPTDTQYF.

The gene calls are TRBV30 and TRBJ1-3; D is ambiguous. Between the trimmed V and J ends, which lost 1 base and 8 bases, there was a span of 15 bases. Germline lookup yields CDR1 GTSNPN and CDR2 SVGIG (reference sequence). The CDR3 has 14 amino acids. CDR3 protein: CAWSAASNGDTIYF. The CDR3 DNA is TGTGCCTGGAGTGCCGCTTCGAACGGGGACACCATATATTTT.

About this clonotype: A much larger clone differs by one base, so this may be a read error. The chain couples TRBV24-1 to TRBJ2-6; D is unclear. The germline gives CDR1 KGHDR, CDR2 SFDVKD. The CDR3 runs to 13 residues. CDR3 protein: CAIQSSRANVLTF. The CDR3 nucleotides read TGTGCCATTCAAAGCTCTAGGGCCAACGTCCTGACTTTC.

At least ten counts were recorded for this clonotype. The CDR3 loop is CASSLAGTEGEKLFF. The CDR3 DNA sequence: TGCGCCAGCAGCTTGGCCGGGACAGAGGGAGAAAAACTGTTTTTT. The rearrangement links TRBV5-1 to TRBJ1-4; the match to TRBD1 covers 7 bases. CDR1 is SGHRS and CDR2 is YFSETQ in the germline V gene. Losses at the gene ends were 0 bases for V and 8 bases for J; bases not matched to a gene: 7. The CDR3 is 15 amino acids. Using reference TRBV5-1 and TRBJ1-4 for the parts outside the CDR3, the full variable domain is KAGVTQTPRYLIKTRGQQVTLSCSPISGHRSVSWYQQTPGQGLQFLFEYFSETQRNKGNFPGRFSGRQFSNSRSEMNVSTLELGDSALYLCASSLAGTEGEKLFFGSGTQLSVL.

The CDR3 sequence: CASSTGLSTYNEQFF. CDR3 nucleotides: TGTGCCAGCAGTACGGGACTCTCCACCTACAATGAGCAGTTCTTC. This rearrangement joins TRBV12-3 or TRBV12-4 to TRBJ2-1; tentatively, D is TRBD2 (6 bases). V lost 5 bases, J lost 2 bases, and 13 bases lay in between. This CDR3 spans 15 amino acids.

The chain has TRBV5-1 and TRBJ1-1; unclear D gene. The V gene lost 3 bases and the J gene lost 7 bases, with 7 bases spanning the gap. The CDR3 covers 11 residues. The germline gives CDR1 SGHRS, CDR2 YFSETQ. CDR3 DNA sequence: TGCGCCAGCAGCTCGGAAGTTGAAGCTTTCTTT. Translated, it gives CASSSEVEAFF.

At least ten counts were recorded for this clonotype. V and J are TRBV6-2 or TRBV6-3 and TRBJ2-1; unclear D gene. The CDR3 is 11 residues long. Germline values: CDR1 MNHEY, CDR2 SVGEGT. V lost 6 bases and J 10 bases, leaving 10 bases between the germline ends. CDR3 residues: CASSNIGEQFF. The CDR3 nucleotides are TGTGCCAGCAGCAACATCGGAGAGCAGTTCTTC.

This clonotype was seen repeatedly, ten times or more. V gene TRBV20-1 combines with J gene TRBJ1-5, with TRBD1 matching over 10 bases. This CDR3 spans 13 amino acids. V lost 5 bases and J lost 4; bases outside the gene matches: 2. CDR1 is DFQATT, CDR2 SNEGSKA, per germline (reference sequence). CDR3: CSAPGQGNQPQHF. In nucleotides, the CDR3 is TGCAGTGCTCCGGGACAGGGGAATCAGCCCCAGCATTTT.

Ten or more counts support this clonotype. The V gene is TRBV11-2, the J gene TRBJ2-3, with D perhaps assigned TRBD1 or TRBD2 (5 bases each). Between the trimmed V and J ends, which lost 6 bases and 7 bases, there was a span of 17 bases. Germline V gives CDR1 SGHAT, CDR2 FQNNGV. There are 14 residues in the CDR3. CDR3 bases: TGTGCCAGCAGAGAGGGCGGACAACCGAATACGCAGTATTTT. Encoded protein: CASREGGQPNTQYF.